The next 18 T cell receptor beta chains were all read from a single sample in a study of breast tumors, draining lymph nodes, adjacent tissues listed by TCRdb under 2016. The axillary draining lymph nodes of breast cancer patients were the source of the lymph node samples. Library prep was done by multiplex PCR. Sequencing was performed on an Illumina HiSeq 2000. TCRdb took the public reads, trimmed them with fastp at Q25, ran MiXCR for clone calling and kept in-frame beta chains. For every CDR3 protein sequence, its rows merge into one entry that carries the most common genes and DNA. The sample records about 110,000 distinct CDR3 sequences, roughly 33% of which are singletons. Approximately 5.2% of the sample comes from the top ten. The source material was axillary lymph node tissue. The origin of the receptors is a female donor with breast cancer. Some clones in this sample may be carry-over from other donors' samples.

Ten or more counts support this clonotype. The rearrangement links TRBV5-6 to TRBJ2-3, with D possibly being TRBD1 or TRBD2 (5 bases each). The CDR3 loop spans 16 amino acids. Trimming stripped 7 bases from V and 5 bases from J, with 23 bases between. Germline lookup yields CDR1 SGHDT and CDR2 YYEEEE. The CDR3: CASREVGRGALDTQYF. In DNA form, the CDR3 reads TGTGCCAGCCGTGAAGTGGGACGGGGAGCTTTAGATACGCAGTATTTT.

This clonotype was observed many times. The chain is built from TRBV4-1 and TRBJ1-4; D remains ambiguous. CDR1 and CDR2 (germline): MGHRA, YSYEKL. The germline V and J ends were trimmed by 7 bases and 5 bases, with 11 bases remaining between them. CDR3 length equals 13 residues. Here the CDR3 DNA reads TGCGCCAGCAAATCGGATCTCAATGAAAAACTGTTTTTT. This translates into CASKSDLNEKLFF.

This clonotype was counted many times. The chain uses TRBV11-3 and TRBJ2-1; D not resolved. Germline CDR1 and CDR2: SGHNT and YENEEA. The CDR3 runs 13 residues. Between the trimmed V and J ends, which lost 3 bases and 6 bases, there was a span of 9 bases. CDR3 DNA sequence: TGTGCCAGCAGCTTTAGTCTGGGCAATGAGCAGTTCTTC. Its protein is CASSFSLGNEQFF.

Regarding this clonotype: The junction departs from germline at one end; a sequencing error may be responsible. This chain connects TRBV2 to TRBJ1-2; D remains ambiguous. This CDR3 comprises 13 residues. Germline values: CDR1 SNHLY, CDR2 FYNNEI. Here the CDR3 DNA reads TGTGCACGCACCCCCGGACCGATCTATGGCGACCCCTTC. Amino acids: CARTPGPIYGDPF. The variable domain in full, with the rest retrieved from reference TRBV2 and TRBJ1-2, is EPEVTQTPSHQVTQMGQEVILRCVPISNHLYFYWYRQILGQKVEFLVSFYNNEISEKSEIFDDQFSVERPDGSNFTLKIRSTKLEDSAMYFCARTPGPIYGDPFGSGTRLTVV.

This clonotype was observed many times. CDR3 sequence: CASMDVGFTDTQYF. The CDR3 DNA is TGTGCCAGCATGGATGTGGGCTTCACAGATACGCAGTATTTT. The J gene is TRBJ2-3, the V gene TRBV25-1; D remains unclear. Per germline, CDR1 MGHDK and CDR2 SYGVNS. This CDR3 contains 14 residues. The V gene lost 7 bases and the J gene lost 2 bases, with 13 bases spanning the gap.

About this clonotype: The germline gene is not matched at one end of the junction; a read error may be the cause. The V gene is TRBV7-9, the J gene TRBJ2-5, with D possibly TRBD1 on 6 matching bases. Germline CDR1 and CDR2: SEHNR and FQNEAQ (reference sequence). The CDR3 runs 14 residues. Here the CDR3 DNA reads TGCGCCAGCAGCAAAGGGGGAGCGCAAGAGACCCAGTACTTC. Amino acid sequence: CASSKGGAQETQYF.

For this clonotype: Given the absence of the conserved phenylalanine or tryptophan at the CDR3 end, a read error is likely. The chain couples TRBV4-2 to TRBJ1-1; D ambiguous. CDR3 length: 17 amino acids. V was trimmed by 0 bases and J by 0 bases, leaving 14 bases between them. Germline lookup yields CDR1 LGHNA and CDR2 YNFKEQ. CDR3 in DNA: TGTGCCAGCAGCCAAGATATATGGCAGCCTATGAACACTGAAGCTTTCTTG. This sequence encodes CASSQDIWQPMNTEAFL.

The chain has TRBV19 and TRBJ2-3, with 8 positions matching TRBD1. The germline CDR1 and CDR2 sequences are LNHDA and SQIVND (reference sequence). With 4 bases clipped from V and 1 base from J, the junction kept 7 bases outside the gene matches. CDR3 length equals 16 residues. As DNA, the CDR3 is TGTGCCAGTAGTACGGGACAGGACTACCGCACAGATACGCAGTATTTT. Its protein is CASSTGQDYRTDTQYF.

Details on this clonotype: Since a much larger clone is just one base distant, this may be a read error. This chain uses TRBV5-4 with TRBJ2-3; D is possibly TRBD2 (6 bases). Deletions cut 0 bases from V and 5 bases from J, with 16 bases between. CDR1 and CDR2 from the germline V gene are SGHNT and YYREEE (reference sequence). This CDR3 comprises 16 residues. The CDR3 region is CASSLVAAGRGDTQYF. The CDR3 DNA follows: TGTGCCAGCAGCTTGGTGGCGGCGGGGCGAGGAGATACGCAGTATTTT.

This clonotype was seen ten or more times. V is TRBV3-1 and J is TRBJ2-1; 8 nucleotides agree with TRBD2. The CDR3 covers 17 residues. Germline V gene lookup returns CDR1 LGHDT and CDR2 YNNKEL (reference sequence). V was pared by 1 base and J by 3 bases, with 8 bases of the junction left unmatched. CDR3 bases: TGTGCCAGCAGCCAAGCCCCAACTAGCGGAATCTACAATGAGCAGTTCTTC. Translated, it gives CASSQAPTSGIYNEQFF.

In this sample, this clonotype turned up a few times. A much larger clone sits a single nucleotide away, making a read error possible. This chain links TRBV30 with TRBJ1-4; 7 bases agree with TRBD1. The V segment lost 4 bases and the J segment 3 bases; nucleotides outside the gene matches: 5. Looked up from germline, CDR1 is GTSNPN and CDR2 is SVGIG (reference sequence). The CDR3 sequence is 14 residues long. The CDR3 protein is CAWKGTEANEKLFF. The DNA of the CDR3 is TGTGCCTGGAAAGGGACAGAAGCTAATGAAAAACTGTTTTTT.

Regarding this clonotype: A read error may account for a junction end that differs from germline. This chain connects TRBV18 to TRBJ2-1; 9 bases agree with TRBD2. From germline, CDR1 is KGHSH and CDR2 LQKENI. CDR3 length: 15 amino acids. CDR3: CASSPGTSLYNEQLF. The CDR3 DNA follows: TGTGCCAGCTCACCCGGGACTAGCCTATACAATGAGCAGCTCTTC.

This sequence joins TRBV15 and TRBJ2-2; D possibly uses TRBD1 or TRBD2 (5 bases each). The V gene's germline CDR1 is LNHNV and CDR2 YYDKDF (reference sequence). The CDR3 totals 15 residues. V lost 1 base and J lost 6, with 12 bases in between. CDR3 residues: CATSRVSQGAGELFF. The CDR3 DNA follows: TGTGCCACCAGCAGAGTAAGCCAGGGAGCCGGGGAGCTGTTTTTT.

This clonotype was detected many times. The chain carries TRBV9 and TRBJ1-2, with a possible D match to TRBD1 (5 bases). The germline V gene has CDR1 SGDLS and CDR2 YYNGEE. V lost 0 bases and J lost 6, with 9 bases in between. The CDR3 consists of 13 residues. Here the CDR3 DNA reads TGTGCCAGCAGCGTAGGACAGAACCATGGCTACACCTTC. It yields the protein CASSVGQNHGYTF.

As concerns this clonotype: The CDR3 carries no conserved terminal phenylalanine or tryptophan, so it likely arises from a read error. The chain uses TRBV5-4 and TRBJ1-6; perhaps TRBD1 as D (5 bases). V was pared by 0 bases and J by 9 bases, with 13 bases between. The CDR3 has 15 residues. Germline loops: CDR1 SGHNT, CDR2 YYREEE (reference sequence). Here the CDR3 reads CASSLETAPLSPLHL. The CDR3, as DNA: TGTGCCAGCAGCTTGGAGACAGCACCTCTTTCACCCCTCCACCTT.

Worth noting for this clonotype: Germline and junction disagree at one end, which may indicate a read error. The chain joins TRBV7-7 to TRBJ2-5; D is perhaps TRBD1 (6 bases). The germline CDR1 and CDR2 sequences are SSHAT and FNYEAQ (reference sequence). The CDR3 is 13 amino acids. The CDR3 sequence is CASGGLGQGTQYF. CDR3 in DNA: TGTGCTAGTGGCGGACTGGGACAAGGGACCCAGTACTTC.

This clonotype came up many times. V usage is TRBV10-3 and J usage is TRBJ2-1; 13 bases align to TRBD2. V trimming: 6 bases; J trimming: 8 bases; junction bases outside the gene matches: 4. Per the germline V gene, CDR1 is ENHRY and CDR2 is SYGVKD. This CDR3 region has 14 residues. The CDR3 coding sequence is TGTGCCATCAGACGGACTAGCGGGAGCGATGAGCAGTTCTTC. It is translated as CAIRRTSGSDEQFF.

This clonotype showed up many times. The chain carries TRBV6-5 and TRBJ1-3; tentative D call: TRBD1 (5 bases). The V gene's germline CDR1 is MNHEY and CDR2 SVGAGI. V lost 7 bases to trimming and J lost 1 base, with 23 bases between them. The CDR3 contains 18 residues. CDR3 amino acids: CASTNEFRVKLSGNTIYF. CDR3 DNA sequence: TGTGCCAGCACCAACGAATTCAGGGTTAAACTGTCTGGAAACACCATATATTTT.